This passage covers 3 T cell receptor beta chains from one sample sequenced in a study of Graves' ophthalmopathy and Graves' hyperthyroidism. TCR beta CDR3 regions were amplified from RNA transcripts. The workflow started with a first-round RT-PCR run with HTBI primers and then moved on to a second-round multiplex PCR. MiXCR was run by TCRdb on the multiplex PCR reads, yielding one entry per CDR3 protein. The repertoire holds almost 400,000 distinct CDR3 sequences, with around 19% as singletons. Sequencing was carried out using peripheral blood. Receptors were obtained from a young woman with Graves' ophthalmopathy.

This clonotype was seen ten or more times. The chain employs TRBV30 and TRBJ1-3, with no clear D. This CDR3 comprises 13 residues. CDR1 is GTSNPN and CDR2 is SVGIG in the germline V gene (reference sequence). The V end lost 0 bases, the J end lost 8 bases, and 11 bases lay between the germline ends. The CDR3 protein is CAWSVSGGYTIYF. The CDR3 nucleotides are TGTGCCTGGAGTGTATCGGGAGGGTACACCATATATTTT. The whole variable domain, filled in from reference TRBV30 and TRBJ1-3, reads SQTIHQWPATLVQPVGSPLSLECTVEGTSNPNLYWYRQAAGRGLQLLFYSVGIGQISSEVPQNLSASRPQDRQFILSSKKLLLSDSGFYLCAWSVSGGYTIYFGEGSWLTVV.

This clonotype was counted at least ten times. The J gene is TRBJ2-7, the V gene TRBV13, with no clear D. The CDR3 loop spans 12 amino acids. With 1 base removed from V and 5 bases from J, the gap between germline ends came to 6 bases. The germline gives CDR1 PRHDT, CDR2 FYEKMQ (reference sequence). The CDR3 region has the DNA TGTGCCAGCAGCTTAGCAGGTAACGAGCAGTACTTC. This sequence encodes CASSLAGNEQYF.

V gene TRBV6-2 or TRBV6-3 combines with J gene TRBJ1-2, with 9 bases aligning to TRBD1. Germline V gene lookup returns CDR1 MNHEY and CDR2 SVGEGT. The CDR3 loop spans 14 amino acids. V shed 4 bases and J 8 bases; nucleotides not matched to a gene: 8. DNA for the CDR3: TGTGCCAGCAGTTTACTGACAGGGGGAGAAGGCTACACCTTC. It codes for CASSLLTGGEGYTF.